This TCR beta chain is from a study of beta chain features in type 1 diabetes. About the research overall: Across every sample, around 98 million sorted cells were examined in total. Study conclusions and caveats: The study found moderately but significantly shorter TCRB CDR3s in all four CD4+ subsets of Type 1 diabetes patients.

cDNA synthesis used the whole RNA isolate, giving expressed TCRB sequences. Measured with immunoSEQ multiplex PCR; TCRdb has only the in-frame clones, and not every one. The table records hundreds of thousands of clones, approximately 10% of them present only once. This clone was seen a handful of times. Its matching antigen is unknown. Looked up from germline, CDR1 is MNHEY and CDR2 is SVGAGI. CDR3 length: 15 amino acids. The V end was cut by 5 bases, the J end by 5 bases, with 18 bases between. The sample was naive CD4+ T cells from blood. This chain uses TRBV6-5 with TRBJ2-5; perhaps TRBD2 as D (6 bases). This TCR was sampled from a man between 25 and 39 years old with type 1 diabetes. The CDR3 protein is CASSNFRLEGETQYF. The CDR3, as DNA: TGTGCCAGCAGTAATTTCCGACTAGAGGGGGAGACCCAGTACTTC.